The clone carrying this T cell receptor beta chain was seen only a few times. Unique molecular identifiers were used in preparing the TCRbeta library. TCRdb analysed the PCR reads with MiXCR anew, one entry per CDR3 protein. The table lists around 400,000 distinct CDR3 sequences, 9.5% to 13% of them singletons. After removal of 0 bases from V and 9 bases from J, the junction contained 3 bases not matched to a gene. There are 15 residues in the CDR3. Germline V lookup: CDR1 SGHDT, CDR2 YYEEEE. The data are from a study of T-cell reconstitution after alpha-beta-depleted transplantation in children. The chain couples TRBV5-6 to TRBJ1-4; TRBD1 matches at 12 bases. This specimen was PBMCs from the stem cell graft donor, taken from the stem cell graft. The sequence was collected from a human donor who donated a stem cell graft to a child with acute myeloid leukemia. The CDR3 bases are TGTGCCAGCAGCTTGGCCGGGACAGGGGGCCAAAAACTGTTTTTT. Its translation: CASSLAGTGGQKLFF.